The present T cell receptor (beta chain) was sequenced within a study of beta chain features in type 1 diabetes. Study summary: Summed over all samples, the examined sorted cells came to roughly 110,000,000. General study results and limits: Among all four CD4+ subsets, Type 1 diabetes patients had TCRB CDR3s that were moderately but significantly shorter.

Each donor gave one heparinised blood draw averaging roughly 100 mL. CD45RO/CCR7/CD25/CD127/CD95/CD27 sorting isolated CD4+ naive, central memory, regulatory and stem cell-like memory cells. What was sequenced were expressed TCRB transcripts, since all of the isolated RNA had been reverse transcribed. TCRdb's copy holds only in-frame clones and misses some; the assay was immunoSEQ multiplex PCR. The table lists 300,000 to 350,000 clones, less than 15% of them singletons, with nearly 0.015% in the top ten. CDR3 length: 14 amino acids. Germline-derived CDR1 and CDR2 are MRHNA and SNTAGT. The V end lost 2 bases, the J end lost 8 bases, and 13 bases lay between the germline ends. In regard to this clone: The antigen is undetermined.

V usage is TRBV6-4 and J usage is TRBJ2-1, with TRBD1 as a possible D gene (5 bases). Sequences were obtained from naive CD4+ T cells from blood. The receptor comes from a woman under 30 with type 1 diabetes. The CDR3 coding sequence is TGTGCCAGCAGTGACCCTTCGACAGCCTATGAGCAGTTCTTC. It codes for CASSDPSTAYEQFF.